The following is a TCR beta chain sequence with its context. V shed 5 bases, J shed 5 bases, and the junction held 9 bases outside the gene matches. The CDR3 has 15 residues. The authors ran a second PCR of 7 to 11 cycles using a sample-barcoded 5' primer and a J-beta primer mix. TCRdb reanalysed the 5' RACE reads using MiXCR and keeps one entry per CDR3 protein. The sample has around 1,500,000 distinct CDR3 sequences, around two fifths seen once. This entry is derived from a study of blood T cells in healthy people across ages. Sequencing used blood. V usage is TRBV12-3 or TRBV12-4 and J usage is TRBJ1-5, with 7 bases fitting TRBD1. The origin of this receptor is a woman between 18 and 29 years old in good health. CDR3 loop: CASSRRQGGYQPQHF. The CDR3 bases are TGTGCCAGCAGTCGTAGACAGGGAGGGTATCAGCCCCAGCATTTT.